This T cell receptor beta chain appears in the sequencing data of a study of shared clonotypes between healthy human individuals. The germline CDR1 and CDR2 sequences are LGHNA and YNFKEQ. V lost 4 bases and J lost 2, with 17 bases in between. This CDR3 comprises 16 residues. Clones were read by immunoSEQ multiplex PCR, and TCRdb kept only the in-frame ones, dropping some. The sample carries 490,000 or so clones, around three quarters recorded once. The chain is built from TRBV4-2 and TRBJ1-2; D perhaps matches TRBD1 (5 bases). The sequence came from a woman aged 40 to 50 in good health. Some clones in this sample may be carry-over from other donors' samples. The specimen sequenced was PBMCs. Here the CDR3 DNA reads TGTGCCAGCAGCCCGGACAATGGGTTATTGAACTATGGCTACACCTTC. Its translation: CASSPDNGLLNYGYTF.